This T cell receptor beta chain comes out of a study of blood T cell repertoires in COVID-19. Sequenced by immunoSEQ multiplex PCR; TCRdb stores in-frame clones only, minus some. The sample records about 300,000 clones, under 90% being singletons. V lost 3 bases and J 0 bases, leaving 13 bases between the germline ends. The CDR3 totals 15 residues. Germline V gene data show CDR1 as DFQATT and CDR2 as SNEGSKA (reference sequence). This clone was picked up one time. The chain uses TRBV20-1 and TRBJ2-3; D is possibly TRBD2 (6 bases). Source material: PBMCs or T cells enriched from blood (not recorded which). This TCR came from a woman in her 40s who had recovered from COVID-19. CDR3 in amino acids: CSASLVRGSTDTQYF. Written as DNA, the CDR3 is TGCAGTGCTAGTTTAGTCCGGGGGAGCACAGATACGCAGTATTTT.